The clone carrying this T cell receptor (beta chain) was detected only once. Its target is unknown. CDR3 length equals 14 residues. Germline V gene sequence: CDR1 LGHNA, CDR2 YSLEER. With 4 bases removed from V and 0 bases from J, the gap between germline ends came to 8 bases. The sample comes from a study of CD4 T cells in relation to SARS-CoV-2 and coronaviruses. Data came from immunoSEQ multiplex PCR; TCRdb stores just in-frame clones and leaves some out. This table has roughly 30,000 clones, 70% to 80% appearing once. Study observations and caveats: Monoreactive clones expanded significantly more to SARS-CoV-2 than crossreactive clones did.

The unexposed donors gave CD4+ T cells in about 2010-2018, prior to COVID-19. The cells were cultured for approximately 10 days before CD4+ T cells were isolated. This receptor was obtained from a human donor in good health. Material for sequencing was CD4+ T cells from PBMCs, cultured in vitro. The chain joins TRBV4-3 to TRBJ2-3; D unclear. DNA for the CDR3: TGCGCCAGCAGCCGCACCTTAAGCACAGATACGCAGTATTTT. Encoded protein: CASSRTLSTDTQYF.